The 21 T cell receptor beta chains below were found in one sample sequenced in a study of blood T cells in healthy people across ages. Using a J-beta primer mix together with a sample-barcoded 5' primer, a second PCR was run for roughly 6 to 12 cycles. One entry per CDR3 protein, called by TCRdb with MiXCR from the 5' RACE reads. The sample consists of 1.5 million to 2 million distinct CDR3 sequences, roughly 52% of them appearing once. Sequencing was performed on blood. The receptors were sampled from a middle-aged woman in good health.

The chain recombines TRBV12-3 or TRBV12-4 with TRBJ2-1; the D call may be TRBD1 or TRBD2 (5 bases each). CDR3 size: 17 residues. V was clipped by 6 bases and J by 6 bases, with 24 bases between them. The CDR3 is CASSTSRRRGPGNEQFF. CDR3 nucleotides: TGTGCCAGCAGCACGAGTCGACGTAGGGGACCGGGCAATGAGCAGTTCTTC.

J is TRBJ2-3 and V is TRBV28; the D call may be TRBD1 or TRBD2 (5 bases each). The CDR3 is made up of 15 amino acids. Looked up from germline, CDR1 is MDHEN and CDR2 is SYDVKM. Deletions cut 7 bases from V and 0 bases from J, with 14 bases between. For the CDR3, the DNA is TGTGCCAGCAACCCTCCGGGACCCAGCACAGATACGCAGTATTTT. It encodes CASNPPGPSTDTQYF.

This CDR3 is CASSGSGGSSYNEQYF. In nucleotides, the CDR3 is TGTGCCAGCAGTGGAAGCGGTGGAAGCTCCTACAATGAGCAGTACTTC. The rearrangement joins TRBV28 to TRBJ2-1; possibly TRBD2 for D (5 bases). The end of the DNA is better explained by TRBJ2-7, so the J call may be wrong. The CDR3 consists of 16 residues. Germline loops: CDR1 MDHEN, CDR2 SYDVKM.

A few counts support this clonotype. J is TRBJ2-3 and V is TRBV6-2 or TRBV6-3, with D possibly TRBD1 on 6 matching bases. CDR1 is MNHEY and CDR2 is SVGEGT in the germline V gene. Trimming shortened V by 7 bases and J by 7 bases, and 12 bases separated the two germline ends. This CDR3 comprises 12 residues. In nucleotides, the CDR3 is TGTGCCAGCAAGGGCCAGGGGAATACGCAGTATTTT. It encodes CASKGQGNTQYF.

This sequence joins TRBV12-3 or TRBV12-4 and TRBJ1-2; weak D call: TRBD1 (6 bases). The CDR3 is 13 residues long. The V gene lost 6 bases and the J gene lost 4 bases, with 12 bases spanning the gap. The CDR3 DNA is TGTGCCAGCAGACCGCAGGGGATCTATGGCTACACCTTC. Amino acids: CASRPQGIYGYTF.

The chain couples TRBV12-3 or TRBV12-4 to TRBJ1-2; TRBD1 agrees at 7 bases. The CDR3 runs to 13 residues. Losses at the gene ends were 2 bases for V and 8 bases for J; bases not matched to a gene: 5. This CDR3 is CASSLKGAEGYTF. The CDR3 region has the DNA TGTGCCAGCAGTTTAAAGGGGGCGGAAGGCTACACCTTC.

The chain is built from TRBV28 and TRBJ2-7; D perhaps matches TRBD1 (5 bases). The germline V and J ends were trimmed by 5 bases and 12 bases, with 17 bases remaining between them. Germline lookup yields CDR1 MDHEN and CDR2 SYDVKM. The CDR3 covers 12 residues. As DNA, the CDR3 is TGTGCCAGCAGTCCCATTCCAGGGCGAGGGTACTTC. Protein sequence: CASSPIPGRGYF.

This clonotype was picked up one time. CDR3 residues: CASSVKAGTSSTDTQYF. The CDR3 region has the DNA TGTGCCAGCAGCGTAAAAGCGGGGACCTCTAGCACAGATACGCAGTATTTT. The chain employs TRBV9 and TRBJ2-3; TRBD2 agrees at 7 bases. Germline CDR1 SGDLS, CDR2 YYNGEE. The V segment lost 1 base and the J segment 0 bases; nucleotides outside the gene matches: 8. CDR3 size: 17 residues.

The gene calls are TRBV27 and TRBJ1-2, with no clear D. Germline-derived CDR1 and CDR2 are MNHEY and SMNVEV (reference sequence). The CDR3 runs 11 residues. The V gene lost 5 bases and the J gene lost 7 bases, with 8 bases spanning the gap. The chain's CDR3 is CASSPCCGYTF. CDR3 nucleotide sequence: TGTGCCAGCAGTCCCTGTTGTGGCTACACCTTC.

This clonotype was counted between two and nine times. This chain links TRBV6-5 with TRBJ1-3; D not certain. The V end was cut by 6 bases, the J end by 4 bases, with 7 bases between. The CDR3 is 12 amino acids. CDR1 is MNHEY and CDR2 is SVGAGI in the germline V gene. CDR3 in amino acids: CASSPRGNTIYF. For the CDR3, the DNA is TGTGCCAGCAGCCCTAGGGGAAACACCATATATTTT.

The chain joins TRBV6-5 to TRBJ2-7, with D unclear. In germline, CDR1 is MNHEY, CDR2 SVGAGI. CDR3 length: 14 amino acids. The ends were cut back, 7 bases at V and 7 bases at J, with 20 bases in the middle. This CDR3 is CASNRVGAQAEQYF. The CDR3 DNA sequence: TGTGCCAGCAATCGAGTGGGTGCGCAGGCGGAGCAGTACTTC.

V is TRBV20-1 and J is TRBJ2-1; TRBD2 aligns across 13 bases. The CDR3 length is 18 residues. The V gene's germline CDR1 is DFQATT and CDR2 SNEGSKA (reference sequence). The V gene end was trimmed by 1 base and the J gene end by 2 bases; junction bases not matched to a gene: 8. CDR3 in amino acids: CSARVGLAGPFPYNEQFF. The CDR3 nucleotides are TGCAGTGCTAGAGTGGGACTAGCGGGGCCCTTCCCCTACAATGAGCAGTTCTTC.

Points on this clonotype: One junction end disagrees with the germline gene, perhaps due to a read error. CDR3 nucleotides: TGCGCCACCGGGTTACCAGGGTTAGAGGCCCAGTACTTC. It translates to CATGLPGLEAQYF. The V and J genes are TRBV28 and TRBJ2-7, with D maybe TRBD1 (5 bases). Germline loops: CDR1 MDHEN, CDR2 SYDVKM. This CDR3 has 13 residues.

The chain recombines TRBV6-1 with TRBJ1-2; D is uncertain. The CDR3 covers 12 residues. Deletions cut 3 bases from V and 6 bases from J, with 8 bases between. Germline V lookup: CDR1 MNHNS, CDR2 SASEGT. The CDR3 here is CASSENVDGYTF. The CDR3 DNA is TGTGCCAGCAGTGAGAACGTGGATGGCTACACCTTC.

Worth noting for this clonotype: At one end, the junction sequence differs from germline, possibly due to a read error. V is TRBV7-2 and J is TRBJ2-1; maybe TRBD2 (6 bases). The CDR3 totals 12 residues. CDR1 SGHTA and CDR2 FQGNSA come from the germline V gene. CDR3 loop: CASCLTAGTGFF. The CDR3 region has the DNA TGTGCCAGCTGCTTAACGGCGGGGACGGGGTTCTTC.

This chain's CDR3 is CASSPTSDRAIDTQYF. CDR3 sequence (DNA): TGTGCCAGCAGTCCAACCTCGGACAGGGCCATCGATACGCAGTATTTT. The chain uses TRBV6-5 and TRBJ2-3, with 8 nucleotides matching TRBD1. V lost 5 bases to trimming and J lost 6 bases; unmatched junction nucleotides: 13. The germline V gene has CDR1 MNHEY and CDR2 SVGAGI. The CDR3 is 16 amino acids.

The V gene is TRBV7-2, the J gene TRBJ1-2, with 9 bases matching TRBD1. The trim removed 9 bases at V and 8 bases at J, leaving 10 bases unmatched. There are 13 residues in the CDR3. Germline lookup yields CDR1 SGHTA and CDR2 FQGNSA. Written as DNA, the CDR3 is TGTGCCAGGGAGGACAGGGGTAGGGGCGGCTACACCTTC. Encoded protein: CAREDRGRGGYTF.

The chain has TRBV7-2 and TRBJ2-7; 9 bases are a match to TRBD1. Germline values: CDR1 SGHTA, CDR2 FQGNSA. Trimming at V came to 5 bases and at J to 2 bases, leaving 7 bases not matched to a gene. CDR3 size: 15 residues. The CDR3 DNA sequence: TGTGCCAGCAGCCAGGACAGGGGAATTGCCTACGAGCAGTACTTC. Its translation: CASSQDRGIAYEQYF.

This chain joins TRBV18 and TRBJ2-4; 7 nucleotides align to TRBD1. The J call could be wrong; TRBJ2-5 is a better fit for the DNA end. Germline CDR1 is KGHSH and CDR2 is LQKENI. There are 13 residues in the CDR3. DNA for the CDR3: TGTGCCAGCTCTATAGGACAGGAGGAGACCCAGTACTTC. It encodes CASSIGQEETQYF.

The V and J genes are TRBV12-3 or TRBV12-4 and TRBJ2-1; tentatively, D is TRBD2 (6 bases). The CDR3 runs to 15 residues. Deletions cut 7 bases from V and 4 bases from J, with 17 bases between. The CDR3 region has the DNA TGTGCCAGCACTCTAGGGGCTAGCGAGTACAATGAGCAGTTCTTC. It specifies CASTLGASEYNEQFF.

This clonotype occurred a few times. The rearrangement joins TRBV20-1 to TRBJ2-7; 9 nucleotides align to TRBD1. CDR3 length equals 15 residues. V shed 4 bases and J 2 bases; nucleotides not matched to a gene: 9. Germline V CDR1 and CDR2: DFQATT, SNEGSKA (reference sequence). The CDR3 DNA sequence: TGCAGTGCTACCCCCGGACAGGGGAAGACCTACGAGCAGTACTTC. This codes for CSATPGQGKTYEQYF.